These 21 T cell receptor beta chains came from one sample sequenced in a study of siplizumab effects on memory and regulatory T cells. Sequenced by immunoSEQ multiplex PCR; TCRdb stores in-frame clones only, minus some. The data contain about 100,000 clones, 91% of them singletons. Sequencing input: CD4+ T cells sorted from blood. The receptors here all came from a human donor in good health.

The CDR3 sequence is CASRLFASGQPPYEQYF. CDR3 bases: TGTGCCAGCAGACTTTTCGCTTCGGGACAGCCCCCCTACGAGCAGTACTTC. The chain couples TRBV11-2 to TRBJ2-7; 7 nucleotides align to TRBD1. Trimming at V came to 6 bases and at J to 2 bases, leaving 16 bases not matched to a gene. This CDR3 has 17 amino acids. CDR1 and CDR2 from the germline V gene are SGHAT and FQNNGV.

This clone was observed a few times. V and J are TRBV6-5 and TRBJ1-2, with 8 bases that match TRBD1. After removal of 6 bases from V and 8 bases from J, the junction contained 8 bases not matched to a gene. The germline CDR1 and CDR2 sequences are MNHEY and SVGAGI. CDR3 length: 13 amino acids. CDR3 DNA sequence: TGTGCCAGCAGGACCGGACAGGGCGGGGGCTACACCTTC. This sequence encodes CASRTGQGGGYTF.

V usage is TRBV27 and J usage is TRBJ1-1, with D tentatively TRBD1 (6 bases). V shed 6 bases and J shed 4 bases, with 15 bases lying between them. This CDR3 comprises 14 residues. Germline CDR1 and CDR2: MNHEY and SMNVEV (reference sequence). The DNA for the CDR3 is TGTGCCAGCAGCATAACAGGGTTGGGCACTGAAGCTTTCTTT. Translating gives CASSITGLGTEAFF.

V is TRBV10-2 and J is TRBJ1-3, with D uncertain. Germline CDR1 WSHSY, CDR2 SAAADI. V shed 6 bases and J shed 1 base, with 16 bases lying between them. The CDR3 is made up of 16 amino acids. CDR3: CASRPREGQSGNTIYF. For the CDR3, the DNA is TGCGCCAGCAGACCTCGGGAAGGGCAGTCTGGAAACACCATATATTTT.

The chain recombines TRBV2 with TRBJ2-7; D gene uncertain. V was pared by 4 bases and J by 5 bases, with 15 bases between. CDR3 length: 14 residues. Germline CDR1 and CDR2: SNHLY and FYNNEI. CDR3 sequence reads: CASSGPRQSDEQYF. The CDR3 coding sequence is TGTGCCAGCAGTGGACCCCGGCAATCAGACGAGCAGTACTTC.

With regard to this clone: At one end, the junction sequence differs from germline, possibly due to a read error. V usage is TRBV18 and J usage is TRBJ1-1, with D possibly being TRBD1 (5 bases). The CDR3 length is 12 residues. Germline V gives CDR1 KGHSH, CDR2 LQKENI. CDR3 loop: CASSPLGRVEIF. For the CDR3, the DNA is TGTGCCAGCTCACCCTTAGGCAGGGTGGAGATCTTT. Full variable domain (remainder filled in from reference TRBV18 and TRBJ1-1): NAGVMQNPRHLVRRRGQEARLRCSPMKGHSHVYWYRQLPEEGLKFMVYLQKENIIDESGMPKERFSAEFPKEGPSILRIQQVVRGDSAAYFCASSPLGRVEIFGQGTRLTVV.

Comment on this clone: Other DNA sequences in this sample translate to the same CDR3. J is TRBJ1-5 and V is TRBV6-5; tentative D call: TRBD1 (5 bases). The germline CDR1 and CDR2 sequences are MNHEY and SVGAGI. The V end was cut by 6 bases, the J end by 5 bases, with 8 bases between. There are 12 residues in the CDR3. The CDR3 protein is CASRQGDQPQHF. The CDR3 nucleotides are TGTGCCAGCAGGCAGGGTGATCAGCCCCAGCATTTT.

The chain is built from TRBV7-9 and TRBJ2-5, with 7 bases aligning to TRBD1. This CDR3 region has 15 residues. Germline CDR1 is SEHNR and CDR2 is FQNEAQ (reference sequence). J lost 1 base, V lost 6 bases, and 8 bases had no gene match. The DNA for the CDR3 is TGTGCCAGCAGTCAAGGACAGGCCTTCCAAGAGACCCAGTACTTC. Translating gives CASSQGQAFQETQYF.

With respect to this clone: The same CDR3 also results from other DNA sequences found in this sample. This chain connects TRBV27 to TRBJ2-7, with 8 bases aligning to TRBD1. Germline V gives CDR1 MNHEY, CDR2 SMNVEV (reference sequence). The CDR3 has 15 amino acids. The V gene end was trimmed by 3 bases and the J gene end by 3 bases; junction bases not matched to a gene: 7. CDR3 DNA sequence: TGTGCCAGCAGTTTGTCCGGGACAGGACGCTACGAGCAGTACTTC. Residues: CASSLSGTGRYEQYF.

The chain couples TRBV6-6 to TRBJ2-5; possible D gene TRBD1, 5 bases. Germline CDR1 reads MNHNY; CDR2 reads SVGAGI (reference sequence). The length of the CDR3 is 12 residues. The V end lost 9 bases, the J end lost 5 bases, and 13 bases lay between the germline ends. This CDR3 is CASGPGPETQYF. CDR3 bases: TGTGCCAGTGGCCCAGGGCCCGAGACCCAGTACTTC.

This chain connects TRBV19 to TRBJ2-1; no clear D gene. The CDR3 is 13 amino acids. From germline, CDR1 is LNHDA and CDR2 SQIVND (reference sequence). The V end was cut by 4 bases, the J end by 5 bases, with 9 bases between. The CDR3 spells CASSRQPNNEQFF. CDR3 sequence (DNA): TGTGCCAGTAGTAGGCAACCAAACAATGAGCAGTTCTTC.

This clone was detected only once. This rearrangement joins TRBV7-6 to TRBJ1-4; D call uncertain. The CDR3 extends over 17 amino acids. Germline V gives CDR1 SGHVS, CDR2 FNYEAQ. Trimming stripped 1 base from V and 2 bases from J, with 14 bases between. The CDR3 loop reads CASSLGINPGTNEKLFF. Here the CDR3 DNA reads TGTGCCAGCAGCTTAGGCATCAACCCCGGCACTAATGAAAAACTGTTTTTT.

The chain recombines TRBV10-3 with TRBJ1-2; D is possibly TRBD1 (5 bases). V was clipped by 4 bases and J by 6 bases, with 15 bases between them. The CDR3 sequence is 14 residues long. In germline, CDR1 is ENHRY, CDR2 SYGVKD. The CDR3 sequence is CAISGAGGRHGYTF. The CDR3 DNA reads as TGTGCCATCAGTGGTGCCGGGGGAAGGCATGGCTACACCTTC.

The genes are TRBV5-4 and TRBJ1-1; a possible D gene is TRBD1 (6 bases). The germline V gene has CDR1 SGHNT and CDR2 YYREEE (reference sequence). CDR3 length equals 14 residues. Trimming took off 9 bases at V and 2 bases at J, with 17 bases between the two ends. CDR3 DNA sequence: TGTGCCACCGCCCCTCGGGGGCAAAACACTGAAGCTTTCTTT. Translating it yields CATAPRGQNTEAFF.

This chain joins TRBV6-6 and TRBJ2-1; D unresolved. The germline V and J ends were trimmed by 6 bases and 10 bases, with 10 bases remaining between them. The CDR3 has 11 amino acids. Germline V gene lookup returns CDR1 MNHNY and CDR2 SVGAGI (reference sequence). Written as DNA, the CDR3 is TGTGCCAGCAGAAAGAGTCAAGAGCAGTTCTTC. Protein: CASRKSQEQFF.

The chain carries TRBV19 and TRBJ2-7; the D gene is possibly TRBD1 (5 bases). The CDR3 spans 14 residues. Trimming shortened V by 2 bases and J by 1 base, and 9 bases separated the two germline ends. CDR1 LNHDA and CDR2 SQIVND come from the germline V gene (reference sequence). For the CDR3, the DNA is TGTGCCAGTAGTATAACCAGGGATTCCTACGAGCAGTACTTC. It translates to CASSITRDSYEQYF.

The chain recombines TRBV6-5 with TRBJ1-2; D may be TRBD1 (6 bases). Germline values: CDR1 MNHEY, CDR2 SVGAGI. The V and J ends lost 6 bases and 8 bases respectively, with 16 bases between them. This CDR3 comprises 13 residues. CDR3 nucleotide sequence: TGTGCCAGCAGCCTTACTCGGGGGCTCGGCTACACCTTC. It encodes CASSLTRGLGYTF.

In DNA form, the CDR3 reads TGCGCCAGCAGCCAAGAGGGGGCGAAGGATCGAGAAAAACTGTTTTTT. This translates into CASSQEGAKDREKLFF. The V call is TRBV4-1, the J call TRBJ1-4, with TRBD1 as a possible D gene (6 bases). Germline-derived CDR1 and CDR2 are MGHRA and YSYEKL. The CDR3 is made up of 16 amino acids. Trimming took 0 bases from V and 8 from J, leaving 16 bases between them.

The chain joins TRBV13 to TRBJ1-1, with D uncertain. Trimming shortened V by 1 base and J by 1 base, and 16 bases separated the two germline ends. Germline CDR1 and CDR2: PRHDT and FYEKMQ (reference sequence). The CDR3 loop spans 17 amino acids. The DNA for the CDR3 is TGTGCCAGCAGCTTAGTAGGTCTGCGGGGAGGGAACACTGAAGCTTTCTTT. It encodes CASSLVGLRGGNTEAFF.

V gene TRBV10-1 combines with J gene TRBJ1-2, with a weak D call TRBD1 (5 bases). V was clipped by 2 bases and J by 5 bases, with 9 bases between them. CDR1 and CDR2 from the germline V gene are WNHNN and SYGVQD (reference sequence). The CDR3 has 13 amino acids. The CDR3 sequence: CASSESQGYGYTF. CDR3 bases: TGCGCCAGCAGTGAGAGCCAGGGTTATGGCTACACCTTC.

The CDR3 region is CASGLEGGTEAFF. In DNA, the CDR3 is TGTGCTAGTGGTTTAGAAGGAGGGACTGAAGCTTTCTTT. This chain connects TRBV12-5 to TRBJ1-1, with no clear D. Looked up from germline, CDR1 is LGHNT and CDR2 is FRNRAP. Deletions cut 3 bases from V and 5 bases from J, with 10 bases between. The CDR3 runs to 13 residues.